The TCR beta chain described here comes from a study of blood T cells in healthy people across ages. All donors came from Russia, were Caucasian and healthy, and spanned ages about 6 to 100. This clonotype was detected only a few times. V dropped 7 bases and J dropped 7; count of bases not matched to a gene: 18. Germline V gene lookup returns CDR1 SNHLY and CDR2 FYNNEI. The CDR3 spans 17 residues. For the second PCR, which ran for roughly 7 to 11 cycles, a sample-barcoded 5' primer and a J-beta primer mix were used. Each CDR3 protein gets one entry after TCRdb re-called the 5' RACE reads with MiXCR. The table records approximately 1.5 million distinct CDR3 sequences, roughly 32% of them present only once.

This receptor was obtained from a woman in her 30s in good health. The specimen sequenced was blood. The chain carries TRBV2 and TRBJ2-1; 8 bases are a match to TRBD2. The CDR3 region is CASKEGRGGHSSNEQFF. The CDR3 DNA is TGTGCCAGCAAAGAGGGACGGGGGGGCCATTCCTCGAATGAGCAGTTCTTC.